These 17 T cell receptor beta chains came from one sample sequenced in a study of cytomegalovirus exposure and HLA in healthy donors. The PCR used 60 Vbeta and 13 Jbeta primers. Profiling relied on immunoSEQ multiplex PCR, and the TCRdb table lists in-frame clones only, not all of them. The sample lists over 55,000 clones; roughly 70% were seen once. The sample was PBMCs. These receptors all come from a woman in her forties or fifties in good health and CMV-seropositive.

Only a few counts were recorded for this clone. This chain links TRBV28 with TRBJ1-1; D uncertain. This CDR3 region has 14 residues. Germline lookup yields CDR1 MDHEN and CDR2 SYDVKM. V was pared by 7 bases and J by 3 bases, with 15 bases between. CDR3 loop: CASNPQTGYTEAFF. The CDR3, as DNA: TGTGCCAGCAATCCTCAGACCGGGTACACTGAAGCTTTCTTT.

This clone is a singleton in its sample. This chain connects TRBV18 to TRBJ2-5, with D possibly being TRBD2 (7 bases). Per germline, CDR1 KGHSH and CDR2 LQKENI. The CDR3 contains 15 residues. V lost 3 bases and J 1 base, leaving 12 bases between the germline ends. The CDR3 bases are TGTGCCAGCTCACCTAACGGGGGGCTCCAAGAGACCCAGTACTTC. Residues: CASSPNGGLQETQYF.

The chain is built from TRBV11-2 and TRBJ1-2; D is unclear. CDR3 length equals 16 residues. From germline, CDR1 is SGHAT and CDR2 FQNNGV. Between the trimmed V and J ends, which lost 7 bases and 4 bases, there was a span of 22 bases. In DNA, the CDR3 is TGTGCCAGCACCTTTGAATCAACCGTCAGCGGCTATGGCTACACCTTC. It yields the protein CASTFESTVSGYGYTF.

By proportion, this clone is medium-sized. The V gene is TRBV5-4, the J gene TRBJ2-3, with D maybe TRBD2 (5 bases). The V gene's germline CDR1 is SGHNT and CDR2 YYREEE (reference sequence). Between the trimmed V and J ends, which lost 3 bases and 4 bases, there was a span of 15 bases. The CDR3 totals 15 residues. The CDR3 nucleotides read TGTGCCAGCAGCTCGCTTTCCCGGGAAGCAGATACGCAGTATTTT. Protein: CASSSLSREADTQYF.

The chain couples TRBV27 to TRBJ1-1; a weak D match, TRBD1 (5 bases). The CDR3 sequence is 17 residues long. V was clipped by 2 bases and J by 1 base, with 17 bases between them. Germline V gene sequence: CDR1 MNHEY, CDR2 SMNVEV (reference sequence). The CDR3 sequence is CASSLIRSAGRNTEAFF. Written as DNA, the CDR3 is TGTGCCAGCAGTTTAATAAGGTCGGCGGGGCGGAACACTGAAGCTTTCTTT.

V and J are TRBV11-2 and TRBJ2-7, with 8 bases that match TRBD2. Germline CDR1 is SGHAT and CDR2 is FQNNGV. V lost 4 bases and J lost 4; bases outside the gene matches: 6. The CDR3 covers 14 residues. The CDR3 is CASSSGTRVYEQYF. The CDR3 DNA reads TGTGCCAGCAGCTCCGGGACTAGAGTGTACGAGCAGTACTTC.

The chain carries TRBV30 and TRBJ1-6; a weak D match, TRBD1 (5 bases). Germline CDR1 reads GTSNPN; CDR2 reads SVGIG (reference sequence). Trimming pared 1 base from V and 10 bases from J, leaving 11 bases between. The CDR3 extends over 13 amino acids. CDR3 nucleotide sequence: TGTGCCTGGAGTGGACAGATAGAGTCACCCCTCCACTTT. Translation: CAWSGQIESPLHF.

The chain employs TRBV7-2 and TRBJ1-1; D remains ambiguous. The ends were cut back, 1 base at V and 7 bases at J, with 7 bases in the middle. Germline V lookup: CDR1 SGHTA, CDR2 FQGNSA. The CDR3 is 12 residues long. DNA for the CDR3: TGTGCCAGCAGCTTAGGGGAGGATGAAGCTTTCTTT. Its protein is CASSLGEDEAFF.

This clone was seen only once. This chain's CDR3 is CASSDSRLRKETQYF. CDR3 coding DNA: TGTGCCAGCAGTGACTCTCGCTTGAGAAAAGAGACCCAGTACTTC. The V and J genes are TRBV6-4 and TRBJ2-5, with D unresolved. This CDR3 is 15 amino acids long. The germline CDR1 and CDR2 sequences are MRHNA and SNTAGT. Trimming shortened V by 0 bases and J by 3 bases, and 11 bases separated the two germline ends.

This chain links TRBV28 with TRBJ1-1, with a tentative D call TRBD1 (6 bases). Trimming took off 3 bases at V and 3 bases at J, with 11 bases between the two ends. The CDR3 extends over 14 amino acids. Germline V gene sequence: CDR1 MDHEN, CDR2 SYDVKM. The DNA for the CDR3 is TGTGCCAGCAGTTTGGGGAGGGGGGACACTGAAGCTTTCTTT. It yields the protein CASSLGRGDTEAFF.

This rearrangement joins TRBV6-6 to TRBJ2-3, with TRBD2 matching over 11 bases. CDR3 size: 14 residues. CDR1 is MNHNY, CDR2 SVGAGI, per germline (reference sequence). Trimming took 6 bases from V and 4 from J; bases not matched to a gene: 3. This CDR3 reads CASSLAGGADTQYF. DNA of the CDR3: TGTGCCAGCAGCTTAGCGGGGGGGGCAGATACGCAGTATTTT.

The rearrangement links TRBV5-1 to TRBJ2-3, with TRBD1 identical over 7 bases. This CDR3 is built from 15 residues. Germline V gene data show CDR1 as SGHRS and CDR2 as YFSETQ. The J segment lost 1 base and the V segment lost 0 bases, leaving 2 bases of the junction unmatched. The CDR3, as DNA: TGCGCCAGCAGCTTGGTCGGACAGGGCACAGATACGCAGTATTTT. It encodes CASSLVGQGTDTQYF.

The J gene is TRBJ1-1, the V gene TRBV6-1; 8 positions match TRBD1. This CDR3 has 13 residues. Trimming at V came to 7 bases and at J to 5 bases, leaving 6 bases not matched to a gene. CDR1 is MNHNS and CDR2 is SASEGT in the germline V gene. The DNA for the CDR3 is TGTGCCAGCAACCAATACAGGGGGACTGAAGCTTTCTTT. Its translation is CASNQYRGTEAFF.

The chain combines TRBV28 with TRBJ2-1, with 11 bases aligning to TRBD2. Germline CDR1 is MDHEN and CDR2 is SYDVKM. V was pared by 3 bases and J by 4 bases, with 2 bases of the junction left unmatched. The CDR3 covers 15 residues. The CDR3 sequence is CASSFTSGGYNEQFF. CDR3 in DNA: TGTGCCAGCAGTTTCACTAGCGGGGGATACAATGAGCAGTTCTTC.

This clone was counted once. The V call is TRBV7-2, the J call TRBJ2-1; possible D gene TRBD1, 6 bases. The length of the CDR3 is 15 residues. Germline CDR1 is SGHTA and CDR2 is FQGNSA. Trimming removed 3 bases at V and 0 bases at J, with 9 bases between. CDR3 amino acids: CASSFTGYSYNEQFF. The CDR3 nucleotides read TGTGCCAGCAGCTTTACAGGGTACTCCTACAATGAGCAGTTCTTC.

The chain carries TRBV19 and TRBJ2-5; 9 nucleotides align to TRBD2. Germline V gives CDR1 LNHDA, CDR2 SQIVND (reference sequence). The CDR3 loop spans 15 amino acids. With V trimmed by 10 bases and J by 2 bases, 11 bases remained unmatched. CDR3 bases: TGTGCCACTAGGGAGGCTAGCGGGGTACAAGAGACCCAGTACTTC. Its translation: CATREASGVQETQYF.

This sequence joins TRBV4-3 and TRBJ1-1; no definite D call. Per germline, CDR1 LGHNA and CDR2 YSLEER. There are 13 residues in the CDR3. V lost 2 bases to trimming and J lost 6 bases, with 10 bases between them. The CDR3 nucleotides read TGCGCCAGCAGCCAACAGTTGCGGTCTGAAGCTTTCTTT. This gives the protein CASSQQLRSEAFF.